The 10 T cell receptor beta chains reported below all come from one sample, sequenced in a study of shared clonotypes between healthy human individuals. TCRdb's table, derived via immunoSEQ multiplex PCR, lists solely in-frame clones and lacks some. This table has about 2 million clones, about 95% appearing once. As defined, naive CD8 cells were CD45RO-negative and positively selected for CCR7, with terminally differentiated effector memory CD45RA+ cells excluded. The sequenced sample consisted of naive CD8+ T cells sorted from blood. All receptors derive from a man between 18 and 29 years old in good health.

V is TRBV30 and J is TRBJ2-2, with no clear D. There are 13 residues in the CDR3. The germline V and J ends were trimmed by 0 bases and 6 bases, with 8 bases remaining between them. CDR1 and CDR2 (germline): GTSNPN, SVGIG (reference sequence). The CDR3 coding sequence is TGTGCCTGGAGTGTAGAGCTAGCCGGGGAGCTGTTTTTT. It yields the protein CAWSVELAGELFF.

In regard to this clone: Distinct nucleotide sequences in the sample also encode this CDR3. This rearrangement joins TRBV11-2 to TRBJ2-7; D is unclear. This CDR3 has 13 amino acids. Germline V gene sequence: CDR1 SGHAT, CDR2 FQNNGV. V was cut by 0 bases and J by 2 bases, with 5 bases left in between. CDR3 DNA: TGTGCCAGCAGCTTAGAGCCCCCCTACGAGCAGTACTTC. It yields the protein CASSLEPPYEQYF.

The rearrangement links TRBV25-1 to TRBJ2-3, with D maybe TRBD2 (7 bases). V was cut by 6 bases and J by 3 bases, with 16 bases left in between. The CDR3 is 15 amino acids. Germline CDR1 is MGHDK and CDR2 is SYGVNS. This CDR3 reads CASSEGGGWTDTQYF. The CDR3 nucleotides are TGTGCCAGCAGCGAAGGGGGGGGCTGGACAGATACGCAGTATTTT.

This chain uses TRBV11-2 with TRBJ1-2; tentative D call: TRBD1 (6 bases). CDR1 SGHAT and CDR2 FQNNGV come from the germline V gene. There are 15 residues in the CDR3. Trimming shortened V by 1 base and J by 4 bases, and 13 bases separated the two germline ends. The CDR3 DNA sequence: TGTGCCAGCAGCTTAGGAACAGGGTTTTTCTATGGCTACACCTTC. Its protein product is CASSLGTGFFYGYTF.

This chain uses TRBV5-4 with TRBJ2-2; unclear D gene. The CDR3 is made up of 14 amino acids. V was clipped by 4 bases and J by 4 bases, with 11 bases between them. The germline gives CDR1 SGHNT, CDR2 YYREEE (reference sequence). Here the CDR3 DNA reads TGTGCCAGCAGCCCAAGCGCAGGCACCGGGGAGCTGTTTTTT. Amino acids: CASSPSAGTGELFF.

The V call is TRBV27, the J call TRBJ1-1; D remains unclear. The germline CDR1 and CDR2 sequences are MNHEY and SMNVEV (reference sequence). The CDR3 is 14 residues long. V lost 3 bases, J lost 0 bases, and 8 bases lay in between. The CDR3 spells CASSFWPVNTEAFF. The CDR3 DNA sequence: TGTGCCAGCAGTTTTTGGCCGGTGAACACTGAAGCTTTCTTT.

This clone was picked up one time. V is TRBV29-1 and J is TRBJ2-7; 10 nucleotides agree with TRBD1. This CDR3 contains 14 residues. The germline V gene encodes CDR1 SQVTM and CDR2 ANQGSEA. With 5 bases clipped from V and 3 bases from J, the junction kept 7 bases outside the gene matches. CDR3 sequence reads: CSVTRQGAGYEQYF. The CDR3 nucleotides read TGCAGCGTTACCAGACAGGGGGCTGGCTACGAGCAGTACTTC.

The V and J genes are TRBV6-5 and TRBJ2-1; 9 bases are a match to TRBD1. After removal of 4 bases from V and 6 bases from J, the junction contained 4 bases not matched to a gene. Germline V gene lookup returns CDR1 MNHEY and CDR2 SVGAGI. CDR3 length: 14 amino acids. The DNA for the CDR3 is TGTGCCAGCAGTTGGACAGGGGTCCTCAATGAGCAGTTCTTC. Translation gives CASSWTGVLNEQFF.

The V and J genes are TRBV28 and TRBJ2-2, with D unclear. The CDR3 is made up of 13 amino acids. The V gene's germline CDR1 is MDHEN and CDR2 SYDVKM. V lost 7 bases and J 9 bases, leaving 15 bases between the germline ends. The CDR3 reads CASTLSWVRELFF. Written as DNA, the CDR3 is TGTGCCAGCACCCTATCATGGGTCCGGGAGCTGTTTTTT.

The chain joins TRBV7-9 to TRBJ2-2; D unclear. This CDR3 region has 15 residues. CDR1 SEHNR and CDR2 FQNEAQ come from the germline V gene (reference sequence). V was shortened by 4 bases and J by 5 bases, with 14 bases between the two germline ends. The CDR3 DNA follows: TGTGCCAGCAGCTCTACTCAGCAACCTACCGGGGAGCTGTTTTTT. Its translation: CASSSTQQPTGELFF.